The source of this T cell receptor (beta chain) is a study of chemoradiotherapy in HPV16-positive cancers. Turning to the study itself: Functional T-cell assays on a couple of HPV16-positive patients' cells defined candidate HPV-specific clones and common TCR motifs.

The assay was immunoSEQ multiplex PCR, and TCRdb's table has in-frame clones only and misses some. The repertoire has 40,000 to 65,000 clones, roughly nine tenths of them found once; the top ten carry less than 3.5%. On this clone: Antigen: not known.

Whole-study findings and limits: Candidate HPV-specific clones and E7-related TCR motifs grew in tumor during treatment. HPV-specific T cells were functionally defined from only a couple of HPV16-positive patients.

Samples were taken several times over chemoradiotherapy. This material consisted of blood, taken from a patient who underwent chemoradiotherapy. The sequence derives from a human donor with HPV-associated anogenital cancer.

CDR3 DNA: TGTGCCAGCAGCCCCCAGGGGGGGTCCAGCTCTGGGGCCAACGTCCTGACTTTC. It yields the protein CASSPQGGSSSGANVLTF. V usage is TRBV21-1 and J usage is TRBJ2-6. TRBV21-1 has pseudogene status. The CDR3 totals 18 residues.